Listed below are T cell receptor beta chains from one sample, sequenced in a study of blood T cell repertoires in COVID-19. Clones were read by immunoSEQ multiplex PCR, and TCRdb kept only the in-frame ones, dropping some. The top ten clones hold roughly 1.6% of a sample with around 30,000 clones, 90% of them seen once. Sequencing used peripheral blood. Receptors originate from a man in his sixties with active COVID-19. Both conserved end residues are part of each CDR3. A D gene is named only where the DNA matches it firmly. Rows give clone size only sometimes, using once, few, many, or a class for an expanded clone.

TRBJ1-4 | - | TRBV5-1 | TRBD1 | TGCGCCAGCAGCCGGACGACAGGGACGAGTGAAAAACTGTTTTTT | CASSRTTGTSEKLFF
TRBJ1-2 | - | TRBV29-1 | - | TGCAGCGTTGTGGGCAGGTTAGGAGGCTACACCTTC | CSVVGRLGGYTF
TRBJ2-7 | - | TRBV18 | - | TGTGCCAGCTCACCTTCGGTGGGGCCCCTCACCGAGCAGTACTTC | CASSPSVGPLTEQYF
TRBJ2-1 | - | TRBV4-3 | - | TGCGCCAGCAGCCAAGATCAAAGATCACTAGGGTACAATGAGCAGTTCTTC | CASSQDQRSLGYNEQFF
TRBJ2-7 | few | TRBV9 | TRBD1 | TGTGCCAGCAGCGCCCAGACAGGGGTTCGGTACTTC | CASSAQTGVRYF
TRBJ1-2 | once | TRBV7-2 | - | TGTGCCAGCAGCCTAGGACCGGACAGACACTATGGCTACACCTTC | CASSLGPDRHYGYTF
TRBJ1-5 | - | TRBV4-1 | - | TGCGCCAGCAGTACAGGAAGGGATCAGCCCCAGCATTTT | CASSTGRDQPQHF
TRBJ2-3 | - | TRBV5-1 | TRBD1 | TGCGCCAGCAGCTTGTCCGGGACAGGGCGTACGCAGTATTTT | CASSLSGTGRTQYF
TRBJ2-5 | - | TRBV12-2 | - | TGTGCAAAAGCTCTCCAGCGGGGCAGGGTGGTACAAGAGACCCAGTACTTC | CAKALQRGRVVQETQYF
TRBJ1-5 | - | TRBV5-5 | TRBD1 | TGTGCCAGCAGCCGGGGGGACAGGGGGCCAAATCAGCCCCAGCATTTT | CASSRGDRGPNQPQHF
TRBJ2-1 | - | TRBV5-1 | TRBD2 | TGCGCCAGCAGCTGGGGCAGGCGGGGGTCGTCCTACAATGAGCAGTTCTTC | CASSWGRRGSSYNEQFF
TRBJ2-7 | few | TRBV7-9 | - | TGTGCCAGCAGCTTAGTCGCACAGGTATCCAACGAGCAGTACTTC | CASSLVAQVSNEQYF
TRBJ2-3 | - | TRBV10-3 | - | TGTGCCATCAGTGGCCTAGCCGTTCGGGATACGCAGTATTTT | CAISGLAVRDTQYF
TRBJ2-6 | - | TRBV19 | - | TGTGCCAGTAGTATCTGGGAGACCGCTGGGGCCAACGTCCTGACTTTC | CASSIWETAGANVLTF
TRBJ2-3 | - | TRBV20-1 | - | TGCAGTGCTTCCGACTCAAATACGCAGTATTTT | CSASDSNTQYF
TRBJ2-7 | - | TRBV5-5 | - | TGTGCCAGCAGCTTCGGCAGGGGCTACGAGCAGTACTTC | CASSFGRGYEQYF
TRBJ1-1 | - | TRBV11-3 | - | TGTGCCAGCAGCTTAGGGCAATCGAACACTGAAGCTTTCTTT | CASSLGQSNTEAFF
TRBJ2-7 | - | TRBV18 | TRBD2 | TGTGCCAGCTCACCGGGAGGGGAACCCCTCGAGCAGTACTTC | CASSPGGEPLEQYF
TRBJ2-7 | - | TRBV29-1 | - | TGCAGCGTATCAGTAGCAAGATCCTACGAGCAGTACTTC | CSVSVARSYEQYF
TRBJ2-1 | - | TRBV29-1 | TRBD2 | TGCAGCGTTCCCGGGGGGGGGAGCTCCTACAATGAGCAGTTCTTC | CSVPGGGSSYNEQFF
TRBJ1-5 | few | TRBV28 | - | TGTGCCAGCAGTCCCCCCGGACTGTCTTTAAGCAATCAGCCCCAGCATTTT | CASSPPGLSLSNQPQHF
TRBJ2-1 | - | TRBV7-2 | TRBD1 | TGTGCCAGCAGCAGAGGACAGGGGGCCTACAATGAGCAGTTCTTC | CASSRGQGAYNEQFF
TRBJ1-2 | - | TRBV27 | TRBD1 | TGTGCCAGCAGCAACCGACAGGGTGATGGCTACACCTTC | CASSNRQGDGYTF
TRBJ1-1 | - | TRBV27 | TRBD1 | TGTGCCAGCAGTTCCTATACCCGACAGGGGGACGGAGCTTTCTTT | CASSSYTRQGDGAFF
TRBJ1-4 | - | TRBV7-6 | - | TGTGCCAGCAGCTTAAGGTCGGCAGGTCCTAATGAAAAACTGTTTTTT | CASSLRSAGPNEKLFF
TRBJ1-2 | - | TRBV29-1 | TRBD1 | TGCAGCGTTATCCCGGGACAGGGGTATGGCTACACCTTC | CSVIPGQGYGYTF
TRBJ1-2 | once | TRBV7-3 | - | TGTGCCAGCAGGACTTTGGACAATCGGGGCTACACCTTC | CASRTLDNRGYTF
TRBJ1-1 | - | TRBV6-6 | - | TGTGCCAGCAGTTACTCCAGTCAGGGCACTGAAGCTTTCTTT | CASSYSSQGTEAFF
TRBJ2-7 | - | TRBV28 | TRBD1 | TGTGCCAGCAGTCTCCGGGACAGGGTCCACGAGCAGTACTTC | CASSLRDRVHEQYF
TRBJ1-1 | - | TRBV2 | TRBD1 | TGTGCCAGCAGGACAGGGGGCAACACTGAAGCTTTCTTT | CASRTGGNTEAFF
TRBJ1-2 | few | TRBV15 | TRBD1 | TGTGCCACCAGCACACTGGACAGGGGGGCCTATGGCTACACCTTC | CATSTLDRGAYGYTF
TRBJ2-7 | once | TRBV29-1 | - | TGCAGCGTTGAACAGGGTCCCACCTACGAGCAGTACTTC | CSVEQGPTYEQYF
TRBJ1-5 | - | TRBV28 | - | TGTGCCAGCAGTACTACAGGGTTAGGGAATCAGCCCCAGCATTTT | CASSTTGLGNQPQHF
TRBJ1-4 | - | TRBV2 | - | TGTGCCAGCAGAATGGGGGCTAGCGAAAAACTGTTTTTT | CASRMGASEKLFF
TRBJ2-3 | - | TRBV27 | - | TGTGCCAGCAGTCCCCTGGGGCTCCGCACAGATACGCAGTATTTT | CASSPLGLRTDTQYF
TRBJ1-1 | - | TRBV28 | - | TGTGCCAGCAGCCTCAGGGCCTTCACTGAAGCTTTCTTT | CASSLRAFTEAFF